These 22 T cell receptor beta chains originate from one sample sequenced in a study of shared clonotypes between healthy human individuals. Method: immunoSEQ multiplex PCR; TCRdb's copy keeps in-frame clones and lacks some. The data show approximately 500,000 clones, around four fifths seen once. Sequencing was carried out using PBMCs. These receptors all come from a woman aged 40 to 49 in good health. Some clones in this sample may be carry-over from other donors' samples.

This rearrangement joins TRBV5-1 to TRBJ1-2, with D perhaps TRBD1 (5 bases). V was cut by 4 bases and J by 4 bases, with 8 bases left in between. CDR3 length: 12 residues. Per germline, CDR1 SGHRS and CDR2 YFSETQ. The CDR3 nucleotides read TGCGCCAGCAGCACCGACAGCTATGGCTACACCTTC. Amino acids: CASSTDSYGYTF.

The J gene is TRBJ2-4, the V gene TRBV5-4, with D possibly matching TRBD2 (6 bases). CDR3 length: 14 amino acids. V dropped 4 bases and J dropped 0 bases, with 8 bases sitting between them. Germline loops: CDR1 SGHNT, CDR2 YYREEE (reference sequence). The CDR3, as DNA: TGTGCCAGCAGCCCGGGACTAGCCAAAAACATTCAGTACTTC. Amino acid sequence: CASSPGLAKNIQYF.

The chain is built from TRBV15 and TRBJ1-4; 7 bases fit TRBD1. This CDR3 is built from 15 residues. CDR1 and CDR2 (germline): LNHNV, YYDKDF (reference sequence). Germline trimming cut 1 base from V and 5 bases from J; bases unmatched to any gene: 4. The CDR3 loop reads CATSRAPGGNEKLFF. The CDR3 region has the DNA TGTGCCACCAGCAGAGCCCCAGGGGGGAATGAAAAACTGTTTTTT.

The sample holds a few counts of this clone. The rearrangement uses TRBV6-7 and TRBJ1-1, with D unresolved. TRBV6-7 is assigned to the ORF class and has an uncertain function. V gave up 5 bases and J gave up 1 base, with 8 bases separating them. The length of the CDR3 is 13 residues. CDR3 DNA: TGTGCCAGCAGTACAACTCAGAACACTGAAGCTTTCTTT. It translates to CASSTTQNTEAFF.

The chain has TRBV5-6 and TRBJ2-7; a possible D gene is TRBD2 (5 bases). Germline V CDR1 and CDR2: SGHDT, YYEEEE. The CDR3 runs 14 residues. Trimming shortened V by 3 bases and J by 0 bases, and 10 bases separated the two germline ends. CDR3 sequence (DNA): TGTGCCAGCAGCTCGCCGGGGATCTCCTACGAGCAGTACTTC. Its translation is CASSSPGISYEQYF.

V gene TRBV6-1 combines with J gene TRBJ1-1; D gene unclear. The CDR3 is 14 amino acids. Trimming stripped 7 bases from V and 4 bases from J, with 16 bases between. Germline V CDR1 and CDR2: MNHNS, SASEGT. Written as DNA, the CDR3 is TGTGCCAGCATCCCCGACCCGGTGGCCACTGAAGCTTTCTTT. Amino acids: CASIPDPVATEAFF.

In its sample, this clone was seen a few times. V usage is TRBV4-3 and J usage is TRBJ2-6; D unresolved. Germline-derived CDR1 and CDR2 are LGHNA and YSLEER. The CDR3 runs 20 residues. V was trimmed by 3 bases and J by 4 bases, leaving 25 bases between them. The CDR3 spells CASSQENTGSLAPGANVLTF. The CDR3, as DNA: TGCGCCAGCAGCCAGGAAAACACGGGCTCGTTAGCTCCCGGGGCCAACGTCCTGACTTTC.

This clone was seen a few times. The chain employs TRBV28 and TRBJ1-5, with TRBD1 matching over 10 bases. V dropped 5 bases and J dropped 2; count of bases not matched to a gene: 6. This CDR3 region has 16 residues. The germline CDR1 and CDR2 sequences are MDHEN and SYDVKM. CDR3 nucleotide sequence: TGTGCCAGCAGTCGGGGGACAGGGGCTGGCAATCAGCCCCAGCATTTT. As protein: CASSRGTGAGNQPQHF. Drawing the rest from reference TRBV28 and TRBJ1-5, the complete variable domain is DVKVTQSSRYLVKRTGEKVFLECVQDMDHENMFWYRQDPGLGLRLIYFSYDVKMKEKGDIPEGYSVSREKKERFSLILESASTNQTSMYLCASSRGTGAGNQPQHFGDGTRLSIL.

The chain links TRBV5-6 to TRBJ2-1; 11 bases line up with TRBD1. Germline V gene data show CDR1 as SGHDT and CDR2 as YYEEEE. The CDR3 is 16 amino acids. Germline trimming cut 4 bases from V and 4 bases from J; bases unmatched to any gene: 7. CDR3 sequence reads: CASSIRDRGVYNEQFF. The CDR3 DNA sequence: TGTGCCAGCAGCATTAGGGACAGGGGGGTTTACAATGAGCAGTTCTTC.

This chain uses TRBV10-2 with TRBJ2-2; no clear D. Germline V gene lookup returns CDR1 WSHSY and CDR2 SAAADI. V was clipped by 6 bases and J by 1 base, with 6 bases between them. CDR3 size: 13 residues. The CDR3 DNA is TGCGCCAGCAGGGAAGGGAACACCGGGGAGCTGTTTTTT. The encoded protein is CASREGNTGELFF.

Comments on this clone: Compared with germline, one end of the junction differs, possibly owing to a read error. The chain has TRBV7-2 and TRBJ2-7, with D hard to call. The V gene's germline CDR1 is SGHTA and CDR2 FQGNSA. The length of the CDR3 is 14 residues. The CDR3 is CASSLNPFGYERYF. DNA of the CDR3: TGTGCCAGCAGCTTAAATCCCTTTGGCTACGAGCGGTACTTC. The full variable domain, its missing parts supplied by reference TRBV7-2 and TRBJ2-7, is GAGVSQSPSNKVTEKGKDVELRCDPISGHTALYWYRQSLGQGLEFLIYFQGNSAPDKSGLPSDRFSAERTGGSVSTLTIQRTQQEDSAVYLCASSLNPFGYERYFGPGTRLTVT.

This chain uses TRBV29-1 with TRBJ2-1, with 11 nucleotides matching TRBD1. The germline CDR1 and CDR2 sequences are SQVTM and ANQGSEA. The V segment lost 7 bases and the J segment 8 bases; nucleotides outside the gene matches: 16. The CDR3 spans 16 residues. CDR3 bases: TGCAGCGCCAGACCAGGGACAGGGGGATTAGACCATGAGCAGTTCTTC. Translated: CSARPGTGGLDHEQFF.

This chain connects TRBV27 to TRBJ1-5; D is unclear. Germline values: CDR1 MNHEY, CDR2 SMNVEV (reference sequence). This CDR3 contains 13 residues. The germline V and J ends were trimmed by 4 bases and 1 base, with 5 bases remaining between them. The CDR3 region is CASSSMSNQPQHF. The CDR3 nucleotides read TGTGCCAGCAGTTCCATGAGCAATCAGCCCCAGCATTTT.

The gene calls are TRBV30 and TRBJ1-2, with TRBD1 as a possible D gene (5 bases). The ends were cut back, 3 bases at V and 4 bases at J, with 18 bases in the middle. The CDR3 is 15 amino acids. The germline CDR1 and CDR2 sequences are GTSNPN and SVGIG (reference sequence). As DNA, the CDR3 is TGTGCCTGGAGGGAGAGTGGGGGTTTTTCCTATGGCTACACCTTC. As protein: CAWRESGGFSYGYTF.

This clone was detected only a few times. The CDR3 DNA reads as TGTGCCAGCAGCCAGGACCCCCGGGTCATCGGGGAGCTGTTTTTT. Translated, it gives CASSQDPRVIGELFF. The rearrangement uses TRBV4-2 and TRBJ2-2; D unresolved. From germline, CDR1 is LGHNA and CDR2 YNFKEQ. Trimming shortened V by 3 bases and J by 7 bases, and 15 bases separated the two germline ends. CDR3 size: 15 residues.

V and J are TRBV10-1 and TRBJ1-1; D is unclear. Per germline, CDR1 WNHNN and CDR2 SYGVQD (reference sequence). This CDR3 region has 14 residues. V was cut by 4 bases and J by 0 bases, with 9 bases left in between. CDR3 nucleotides: TGCGCCAGCAGTGGAAGGGATATGAACACTGAAGCTTTCTTT. This encodes CASSGRDMNTEAFF.

The rearrangement joins TRBV18 to TRBJ2-5; tentatively, D is TRBD1 or TRBD2 (5 bases each). The ends were cut back, 1 base at V and 1 base at J, with 10 bases in the middle. The CDR3 spans 15 residues. CDR1 is KGHSH, CDR2 LQKENI, per germline. DNA of the CDR3: TGTGCCAGCTCACCACAGGAAGGGACCCAAGAGACCCAGTACTTC. The encoded protein is CASSPQEGTQETQYF.

This chain uses TRBV7-8 with TRBJ1-2, with no clear D. CDR1 is SGHVS, CDR2 FQNEAQ, per germline. There are 12 residues in the CDR3. V was trimmed by 6 bases and J by 7 bases, leaving 12 bases between them. CDR3 sequence: CASSRFTGGYTF. For the CDR3, the DNA is TGTGCCAGCAGTCGCTTTACTGGTGGCTACACCTTC.

The chain combines TRBV13 with TRBJ2-5, with 10 nucleotides matching TRBD1. The CDR3 is 15 amino acids. Trimming removed 3 bases from V and 5 bases from J; junction bases left unmatched: 6. Looked up from germline, CDR1 is PRHDT and CDR2 is FYEKMQ (reference sequence). CDR3 protein: CASSLGTGDGETQYF. The CDR3 nucleotides are TGTGCCAGCAGCTTGGGGACAGGGGATGGGGAGACCCAGTACTTC.

The chain couples TRBV29-1 to TRBJ2-4, with D possibly TRBD1 on 9 matching bases. The germline V gene encodes CDR1 SQVTM and CDR2 ANQGSEA. V shed 6 bases and J shed 6 bases, with 21 bases lying between them. The CDR3 is made up of 15 amino acids. In DNA form, the CDR3 reads TGCAGCGTCGGGACAGGGCGCCGGGGGGGAAACATTCAGTACTTC. This sequence encodes CSVGTGRRGGNIQYF.

This clone showed up just a few times. V is TRBV4-2 and J is TRBJ2-1; the match to TRBD2 covers 7 bases. V shed 6 bases, J shed 9 bases, and the junction held 11 bases outside the gene matches. The CDR3 sequence is 14 residues long. CDR1 LGHNA and CDR2 YNFKEQ come from the germline V gene. This CDR3 reads CASRITGGDVEQFF. The CDR3 DNA is TGTGCCAGCAGGATAACGGGAGGCGACGTTGAGCAGTTCTTC.

This clone was recorded many times. The rearrangement links TRBV5-1 to TRBJ2-1, with 7 bases identical to TRBD2. This CDR3 has 13 residues. CDR1 is SGHRS and CDR2 is YFSETQ in the germline V gene. V was pared by 4 bases and J by 9 bases, with 7 bases of the junction left unmatched. Here the CDR3 DNA reads TGCGCCAGCAGCCCGACTAGCCCCTTTGAGCAGTTCTTC. As protein: CASSPTSPFEQFF.